This T cell receptor beta chain emerged from a study of cytomegalovirus exposure and HLA in healthy donors. Whole-study results and caveats: Previous analysis showed most TCR beta V segments were productive about 87% or about 30% of the time. Later, an analysis found that common viral pathogens appeared to be linked with several of the most significant clusters. The authors listed approximately 160 TCR beta chains as cytomegalovirus-associated. CMV serostatus was the only recorded immune exposure for donors.

CDR3 length equals 13 residues. V dropped 7 bases and J dropped 15; count of bases not matched to a gene: 11. In the case of this clone: What it binds is not known.

13 Jbeta primers and 60 Vbeta primers were used for the PCR. TCRdb keeps only in-frame clones here, not all; method: immunoSEQ multiplex PCR. The data show around 150,000 clones, roughly 80% seen once. The sequencing input was PBMCs. This chain uses TRBV23-1 with TRBJ2-1; 11 positions match TRBD2. TRBV23-1 is classed as an ORF, of uncertain function. The origin of this receptor is a woman in her thirties or forties in good health and CMV-seropositive. The CDR3 DNA reads as TGCGCCAGCATCCCCCTGACTAGCGGGACTCCGTTCTTC. Amino acids: CASIPLTSGTPFF.